One T cell receptor beta chain is described in this entry. This record belongs to a study of response to subunit inactivated influenza vaccine. One entry per CDR3 protein results from TCRdb running MiXCR on the RT-PCR reads. Counted here are roughly 500,000 distinct CDR3 sequences, 16% occurring once; the ten biggest clones make up less than 4%. This clonotype originated in a man aged 50 to 69 who received an inactivated influenza vaccine. The sequenced sample was CD4+ T cells sorted from PBMCs, obtained roughly 24 months after vaccination.

In DNA form, the CDR3 reads TGTGCCAGCAGCCACGGGACCCCCGGGGCTAATGAAAAACTGTTTTTT. As protein: CASSHGTPGANEKLFF. The gene calls are TRBV7-8 and TRBJ1-4, with a weak D call TRBD1 (5 bases). The CDR3 totals 16 residues. V gave up 5 bases and J gave up 3 bases, with 16 bases separating them. The V gene's germline CDR1 is SGHVS and CDR2 FQNEAQ.